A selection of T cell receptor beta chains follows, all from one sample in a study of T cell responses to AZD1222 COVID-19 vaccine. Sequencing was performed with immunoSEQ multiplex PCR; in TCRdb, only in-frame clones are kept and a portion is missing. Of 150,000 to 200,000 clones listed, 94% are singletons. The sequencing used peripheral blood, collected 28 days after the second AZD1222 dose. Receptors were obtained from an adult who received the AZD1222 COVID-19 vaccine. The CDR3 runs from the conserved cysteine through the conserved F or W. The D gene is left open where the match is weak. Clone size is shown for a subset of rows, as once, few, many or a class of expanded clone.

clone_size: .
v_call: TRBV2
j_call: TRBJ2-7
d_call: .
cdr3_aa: CASSPQPPGAPYEQYF
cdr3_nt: TGTGCCAGCAGCCCTCAGCCCCCCGGGGCTCCCTACGAGCAGTACTTC

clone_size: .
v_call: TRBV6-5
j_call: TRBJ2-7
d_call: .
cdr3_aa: CASSSRNGEQYF
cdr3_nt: TGTGCCAGCAGTTCGAGGAATGGCGAGCAGTACTTC

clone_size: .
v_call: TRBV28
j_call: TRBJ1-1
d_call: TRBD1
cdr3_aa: CASSAGQTNTEAFF
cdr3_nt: TGTGCCAGCAGTGCGGGACAGACGAACACTGAAGCTTTCTTT

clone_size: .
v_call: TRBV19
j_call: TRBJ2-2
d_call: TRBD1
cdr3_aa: CASSIAGQFPGELFF
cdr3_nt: TGTGCCAGTAGTATAGCGGGACAGTTCCCTGGGGAGCTGTTTTTT

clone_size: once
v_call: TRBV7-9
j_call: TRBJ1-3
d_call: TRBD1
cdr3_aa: CASSWEQGALGNTIYF
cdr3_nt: TGTGCCAGCAGCTGGGAGCAGGGGGCGCTTGGAAACACCATATATTTT

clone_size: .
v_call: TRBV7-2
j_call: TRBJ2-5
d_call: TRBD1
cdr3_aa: CASSLGTGSQETQYF
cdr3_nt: TGTGCCAGCAGCTTAGGGACAGGGTCCCAAGAGACCCAGTACTTC

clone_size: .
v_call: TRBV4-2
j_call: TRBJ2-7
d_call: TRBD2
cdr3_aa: CASSPSGLAGEGEQYF
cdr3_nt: TGTGCCAGCAGCCCGAGCGGACTAGCGGGAGAAGGCGAGCAGTACTTC

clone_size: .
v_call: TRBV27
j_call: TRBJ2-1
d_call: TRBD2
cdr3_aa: CASRPPGRSHNEQFF
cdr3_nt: TGTGCCAGCAGACCCCCCGGGAGGAGCCACAATGAGCAGTTCTTC

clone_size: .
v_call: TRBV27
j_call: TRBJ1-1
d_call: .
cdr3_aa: CASRVLWDTEAFF
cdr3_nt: TGTGCCAGCAGGGTTCTCTGGGACACTGAAGCTTTCTTT

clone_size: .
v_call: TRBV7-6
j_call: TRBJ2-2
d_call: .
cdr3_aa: CASSLAPLGGTGELFF
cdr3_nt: TGTGCCAGCAGCTTAGCGCCCCTAGGAGGCACCGGGGAGCTGTTTTTT

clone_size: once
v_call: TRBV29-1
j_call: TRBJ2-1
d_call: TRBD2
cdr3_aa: CSAGLAGAVRNEQFF
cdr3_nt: TGCAGCGCTGGACTAGCGGGAGCCGTCCGCAATGAGCAGTTCTTC

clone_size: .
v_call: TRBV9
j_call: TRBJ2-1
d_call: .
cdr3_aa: CASSVGLEDSRWGYNEQFF
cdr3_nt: TGTGCCAGCAGCGTAGGACTTGAGGACAGCCGATGGGGGTACAATGAGCAGTTCTTC

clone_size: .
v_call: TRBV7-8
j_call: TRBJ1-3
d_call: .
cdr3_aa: CASSLVGKPGNTIYF
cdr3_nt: TGTGCCAGCAGCTTGGTAGGGAAGCCTGGAAACACCATATATTTT

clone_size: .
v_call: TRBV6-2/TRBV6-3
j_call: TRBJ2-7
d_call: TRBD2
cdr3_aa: CASSYSGEGLWAF
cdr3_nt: TGTGCCAGCAGTTACTCGGGGGAGGGATTATGGGCCTTC

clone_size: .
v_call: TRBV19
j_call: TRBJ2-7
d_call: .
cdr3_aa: CASSIGSGSYEQYF
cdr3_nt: TGTGCCAGTAGTATAGGAAGCGGTTCCTACGAGCAGTACTTC

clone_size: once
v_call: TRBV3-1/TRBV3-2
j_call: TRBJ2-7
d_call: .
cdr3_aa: CASSSRGYEQYF
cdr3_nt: TGTGCCAGCAGCAGTCGGGGCTACGAGCAGTACTTC

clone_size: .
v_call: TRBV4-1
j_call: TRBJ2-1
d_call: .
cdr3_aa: CASSLLGSTYNEQFF
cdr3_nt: TGCGCCAGCAGCCTCTTGGGTAGCACCTACAATGAGCAGTTCTTC

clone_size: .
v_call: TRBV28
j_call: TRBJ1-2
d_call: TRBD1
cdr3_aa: CASSLWTGTIGYGYTF
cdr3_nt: TGTGCCAGCAGTTTATGGACAGGGACGATCGGCTATGGCTACACCTTC

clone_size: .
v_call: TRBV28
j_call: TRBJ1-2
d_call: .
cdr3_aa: CASSLTDGYTF
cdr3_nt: TGTGCCAGCAGTTTAACCGATGGCTACACCTTC

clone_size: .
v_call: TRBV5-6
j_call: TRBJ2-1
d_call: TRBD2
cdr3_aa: CASSFKTSGYNEQFF
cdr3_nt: TGTGCCAGCAGCTTCAAGACTAGCGGATACAATGAGCAGTTCTTC

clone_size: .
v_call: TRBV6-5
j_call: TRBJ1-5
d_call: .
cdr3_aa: CASKVDSNQPQHF
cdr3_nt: TGTGCCAGCAAGGTGGATAGCAATCAGCCCCAGCATTTT

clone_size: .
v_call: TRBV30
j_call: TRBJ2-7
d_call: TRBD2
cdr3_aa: CAWSPLAGAYEQYF
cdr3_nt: TGTGCCTGGAGTCCACTAGCGGGGGCCTACGAGCAGTACTTC

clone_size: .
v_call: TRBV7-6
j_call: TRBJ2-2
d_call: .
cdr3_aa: CASSLRLGNTGELFF
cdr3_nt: TGTGCCAGCAGCCTCCGACTAGGTAACACCGGGGAGCTGTTTTTT

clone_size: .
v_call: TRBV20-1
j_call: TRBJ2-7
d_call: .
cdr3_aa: CSATIALAQYF
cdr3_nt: TGCAGTGCCACTATAGCGCTCGCGCAGTACTTC

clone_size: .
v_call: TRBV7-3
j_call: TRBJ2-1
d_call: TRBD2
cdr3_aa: CASSLSWTSGRGNEQFF
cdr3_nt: TGTGCCAGCAGCTTATCCTGGACTAGCGGGAGGGGGAATGAGCAGTTCTTC

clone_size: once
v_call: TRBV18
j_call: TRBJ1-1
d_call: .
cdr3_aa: CASSPQPPGPGGSEAFF
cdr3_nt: TGTGCCAGCTCACCACAACCCCCGGGACCCGGGGGGAGCGAGGCTTTCTTT

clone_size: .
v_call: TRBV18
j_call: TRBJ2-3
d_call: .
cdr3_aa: CASSPKGLPGTDTQYF
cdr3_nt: TGTGCCAGCTCACCTAAAGGACTCCCCGGAACAGATACGCAGTATTTT

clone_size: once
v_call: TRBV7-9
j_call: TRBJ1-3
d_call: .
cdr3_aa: CASSLGGAGNTIYF
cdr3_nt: TGTGCCAGCAGCTTAGGAGGGGCGGGAAACACCATATATTTT

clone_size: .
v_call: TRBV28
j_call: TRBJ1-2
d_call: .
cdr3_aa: CASSWQGRGYTF
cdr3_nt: TGTGCCAGCAGTTGGCAGGGTAGAGGCTACACCTTC

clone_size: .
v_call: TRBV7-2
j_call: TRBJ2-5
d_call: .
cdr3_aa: CASSSLGAGIQETQYF
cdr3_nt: TGTGCCAGCAGCTCCCTTGGGGCGGGAATCCAAGAGACCCAGTACTTC

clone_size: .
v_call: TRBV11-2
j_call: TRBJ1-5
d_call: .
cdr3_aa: CASSLAGDGQPQHF
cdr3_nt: TGTGCCAGCAGCTTAGCGGGGGACGGTCAGCCCCAGCATTTT

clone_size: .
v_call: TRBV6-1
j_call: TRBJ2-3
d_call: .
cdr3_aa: CASSEGEGAGTDTQYF
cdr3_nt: TGTGCCAGCAGTGAAGGGGAGGGGGCAGGGACAGATACGCAGTATTTT

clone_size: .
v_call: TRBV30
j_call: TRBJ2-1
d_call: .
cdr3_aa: CAWSVPAPVYNEQFF
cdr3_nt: TGTGCCTGGAGTGTACCAGCCCCGGTTTACAATGAGCAGTTCTTC

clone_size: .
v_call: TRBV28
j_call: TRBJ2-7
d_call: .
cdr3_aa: CASSLTGFGSYEQYF
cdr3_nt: TGTGCCAGCAGCCTAACGGGCTTCGGCTCCTACGAGCAGTACTTC

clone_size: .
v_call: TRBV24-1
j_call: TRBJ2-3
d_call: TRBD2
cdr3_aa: CATSDFAGVADTQYF
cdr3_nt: TGTGCCACCAGTGATTTTGCGGGAGTGGCAGATACGCAGTATTTT

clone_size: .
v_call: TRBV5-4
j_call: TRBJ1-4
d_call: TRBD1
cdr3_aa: CASSLGQGGEKLFF
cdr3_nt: TGTGCCAGCAGCTTGGGACAGGGGGGTGAAAAACTGTTTTTT

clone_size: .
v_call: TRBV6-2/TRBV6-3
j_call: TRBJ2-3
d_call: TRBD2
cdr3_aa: CASSLPSREGQDTQYF
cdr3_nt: TGTGCCAGCAGTCTCCCTTCGCGGGAGGGTCAAGATACGCAGTATTTT

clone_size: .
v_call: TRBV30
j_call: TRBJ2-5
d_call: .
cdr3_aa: CAWSASRGQETQYF
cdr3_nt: TGTGCCTGGAGTGCAAGCCGCGGGCAAGAGACCCAGTACTTC

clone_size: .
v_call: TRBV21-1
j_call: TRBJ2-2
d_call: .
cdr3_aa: CASSKGGGGDTGELFF
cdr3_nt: TGTGCCAGCAGCAAAGGGGGAGGGGGCGACACCGGGGAGCTGTTTTTT

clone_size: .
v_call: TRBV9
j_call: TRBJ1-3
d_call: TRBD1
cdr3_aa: CASSVGAGGGGNTIYF
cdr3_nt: TGTGCCAGCAGCGTAGGGGCAGGGGGCGGTGGAAACACCATATATTTT

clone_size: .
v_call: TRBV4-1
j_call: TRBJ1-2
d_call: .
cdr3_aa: CASSQAGGRGADGYTF
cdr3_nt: TGCGCCAGCAGCCAAGCTGGGGGGAGGGGCGCGGACGGCTACACCTTC

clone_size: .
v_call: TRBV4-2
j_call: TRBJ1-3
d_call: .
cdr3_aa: CASTQDRGGNTIYF
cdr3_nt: TGTGCCAGCACCCAGGATAGAGGAGGAAACACCATATATTTT

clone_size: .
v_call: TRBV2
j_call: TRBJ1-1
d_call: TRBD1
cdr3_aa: CASRQTGANTEAFF
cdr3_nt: TGTGCCAGCAGACAAACAGGGGCGAACACTGAAGCTTTCTTT

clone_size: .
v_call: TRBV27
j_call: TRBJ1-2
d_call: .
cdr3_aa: CASSFDPIPRGYGYTF
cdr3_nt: TGTGCCAGCAGCTTTGACCCGATCCCAAGAGGCTATGGCTACACCTTC

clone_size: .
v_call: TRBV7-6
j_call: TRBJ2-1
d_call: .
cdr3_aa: CASSPTQTLSSYNEQFF
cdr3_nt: TGTGCCAGCAGCCCGACCCAAACTCTAAGCTCCTACAATGAGCAGTTCTTC

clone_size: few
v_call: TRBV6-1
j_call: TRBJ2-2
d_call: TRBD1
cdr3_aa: CASSEKGAYTGELFF
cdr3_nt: TGTGCCAGCAGTGAAAAGGGGGCCTACACCGGGGAGCTGTTTTTT

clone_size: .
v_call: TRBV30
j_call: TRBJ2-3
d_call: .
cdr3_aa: CAGQRGTDTQYF
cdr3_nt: TGTGCCGGCCAGAGGGGGACAGATACGCAGTATTTT

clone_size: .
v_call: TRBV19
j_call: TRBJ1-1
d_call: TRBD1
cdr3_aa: CASSKRQGAPNTEAFF
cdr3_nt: TGTGCCAGTAGTAAAAGACAGGGGGCACCGAACACTGAAGCTTTCTTT

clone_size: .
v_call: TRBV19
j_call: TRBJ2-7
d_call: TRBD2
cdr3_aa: CASSLTSGRAHEQYF
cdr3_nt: TGTGCCAGTAGTTTGACTAGCGGGAGAGCCCACGAGCAGTACTTC

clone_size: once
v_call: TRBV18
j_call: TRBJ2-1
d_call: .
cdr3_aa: CASSPRGSSYNEQFF
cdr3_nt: TGTGCCAGCTCGCCTAGGGGAAGCTCCTACAATGAGCAGTTCTTC

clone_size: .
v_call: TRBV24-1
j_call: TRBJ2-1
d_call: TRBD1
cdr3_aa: CATSGRTGGGRSDEQFF
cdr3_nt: TGTGCCACCTCAGGAAGGACAGGGGGAGGTAGATCGGATGAGCAGTTCTTC

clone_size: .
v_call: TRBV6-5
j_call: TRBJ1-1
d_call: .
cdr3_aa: CASSPRPWGTEAFF
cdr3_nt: TGTGCCAGCAGTCCCAGGCCATGGGGTACTGAAGCTTTCTTT

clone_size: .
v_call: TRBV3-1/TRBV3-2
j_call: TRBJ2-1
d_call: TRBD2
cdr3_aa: CASRRRESNEQFF
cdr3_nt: TGTGCCAGCAGACGGCGGGAGTCCAATGAGCAGTTCTTC

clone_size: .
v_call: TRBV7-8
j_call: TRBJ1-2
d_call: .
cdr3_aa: CASSPGGSGILGGYTF
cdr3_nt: TGTGCCAGCAGCCCGGGGGGTTCCGGGATCCTAGGTGGCTACACCTTC